The clone carrying this T cell receptor beta chain has only a few counts. The target antigen is unknown. This specimen belongs to a study of T cell responses to AZD1222 COVID-19 vaccine. General study results and limits: Unmutated variant regions reportedly attract nearly half of all spike-specific TCRs. All repertoire sampling was performed exclusively after the peak T cell response. Clonal diversity was possibly underestimated, and the donors were mostly white British, with more females.

Produced via immunoSEQ multiplex PCR; TCRdb's table is partial and in-frame only. The top ten hold under 5% of the sample, which has approximately 120,000 clones, about 90% seen once. The CDR3 loop spans 15 amino acids. V lost 0 bases to trimming and J lost 8 bases, with 12 bases between them. Per the germline V gene, CDR1 is SGHDT and CDR2 is YYEEEE. The rearrangement joins TRBV5-6 to TRBJ1-6, with D possibly matching TRBD1 (6 bases). The receptor was derived from an adult in good health. This specimen was peripheral blood, taken on day 0 of AZD1222 vaccination. In DNA form, the CDR3 reads TGTGCCAGCAGCTTGGCGACAGGAGTAGATTCACCCCTCCACTTT. This gives the protein CASSLATGVDSPLHF.